Presented here are 28 T cell receptor beta chains from one specimen sequenced in a study of CD8 T cells in ankylosing spondylitis. TCRdb re-called the 5' RACE reads through MiXCR, storing one row per CDR3 protein. The table records under 150,000 distinct CDR3 sequences, around 9.3% of them present only once. Material for sequencing was blood, either unsorted or a sorted T cell fraction (not recorded which). The origin of the receptors is a male donor with ankylosing spondylitis or in good health (not recorded which).

This clonotype has ten or more counts. V is TRBV12-3 or TRBV12-4 and J is TRBJ2-5; D gene ambiguous. The CDR3 covers 13 residues. Trimming left V 5 bases short and J 5 bases short, with 12 bases between. CDR3 DNA sequence: TGTGCCAGCAGTAGATGGGGAACGGAGACCCAGTACTTC. Translation gives CASSRWGTETQYF.

The J gene is TRBJ2-5, the V gene TRBV12-3 or TRBV12-4, with 7 bases aligning to TRBD2. V was clipped by 5 bases and J by 5 bases; unmatched bases: 2. This CDR3 has 12 residues. The CDR3, as DNA: TGTGCCAGCAGTGCCGGGAGGGAGACCCAGTACTTC. Protein product: CASSAGRETQYF.

This clonotype was detected many times. The rearrangement uses TRBV7-2 and TRBJ2-1; D is perhaps TRBD2 (6 bases). CDR3 length: 17 residues. Trimming took off 1 base at V and 2 bases at J, with 15 bases between the two ends. Per the germline V gene, CDR1 is SGHTA and CDR2 is FQGNSA. This CDR3 reads CASSLGVGTSTYNEQFF. CDR3 coding DNA: TGTGCCAGCAGCTTAGGAGTTGGGACTTCTACCTACAATGAGCAGTTCTTC.

V gene TRBV15 combines with J gene TRBJ2-5; TRBD2 matches 7 bases. This CDR3 is built from 15 residues. The trim removed 1 base at V and 1 base at J, leaving 3 bases unmatched. Per germline, CDR1 LNHNV and CDR2 YYDKDF (reference sequence). The chain's CDR3 is CATSRVGLIQETQYF. The CDR3 bases are TGTGCCACCAGCAGAGTGGGACTAATCCAAGAGACCCAGTACTTC. Variable domain in full (rest from reference TRBV15 and TRBJ2-5): DAMVIQNPRYQVTQFGKPVTLSCSQTLNHNVMYWYQQKSSQAPKLLFHYYDKDFNNEADTPDNFQSRRPNTSFCFLDIRSPGLGDTAMYLCATSRVGLIQETQYFGPGTRLLVL.

This clonotype was seen at least ten times. The chain combines TRBV11-2 with TRBJ2-2; the match to TRBD2 covers 15 bases. V was clipped by 5 bases and J by 7 bases; unmatched bases: 8. Germline CDR1 SGHAT, CDR2 FQNNGV. The CDR3 totals 17 residues. CDR3 nucleotide sequence: TGTGCCAGCAGCCCACCGGGACTAGCGGGAGGAGGCGGGGAGCTGTTTTTT. As protein: CASSPPGLAGGGGELFF. Looking up the rest from reference TRBV11-2 and TRBJ2-2 gives the full variable domain: EAGVAQSPRYKIIEKRQSVAFWCNPISGHATLYWYQQILGQGPKLLIQFQNNGVVDDSQLPKDRFSAERLKGVDSTLKIQPAKLEDSAVYLCASSPPGLAGGGGELFFGEGSRLTVL.

There are many counts of this clonotype. V usage is TRBV3-1 and J usage is TRBJ2-2; maybe TRBD2 (6 bases). CDR1 is LGHDT, CDR2 YNNKEL, per germline (reference sequence). The V gene lost 3 bases and the J gene lost 4 bases, with 9 bases spanning the gap. This CDR3 contains 14 residues. The CDR3: CASSQEGSTGELFF. In DNA, the CDR3 is TGTGCCAGCAGCCAGGAGGGATCCACCGGGGAGCTGTTTTTT.

This clonotype appeared many times. The V and J genes are TRBV20-1 and TRBJ1-4; 8 bases match TRBD1. This CDR3 has 15 residues. The germline gives CDR1 DFQATT, CDR2 SNEGSKA (reference sequence). Trimming at V came to 6 bases and at J to 7 bases, leaving 13 bases not matched to a gene. This CDR3 is CSALEGWTGTEKLFF. The CDR3 DNA follows: TGCAGTGCGCTTGAGGGCTGGACAGGGACTGAAAAACTGTTTTTT.

A few counts support this clonotype. The chain links TRBV29-1 to TRBJ2-2, with a weak D call TRBD1 (6 bases). The CDR3 consists of 14 residues. The germline V and J ends were trimmed by 7 bases and 5 bases, with 17 bases remaining between them. The germline V gene encodes CDR1 SQVTM and CDR2 ANQGSEA. CDR3 in amino acids: CSANSDRLTGELFF. CDR3 nucleotide sequence: TGCAGCGCCAATTCGGACAGATTAACCGGGGAGCTGTTTTTT.

This clonotype has a count of ten or more. The chain employs TRBV20-1 and TRBJ2-7; D may be TRBD1 or TRBD2 (6 bases each). Trimming stripped 4 bases from V and 3 bases from J, with 16 bases between. Germline V CDR1 and CDR2: DFQATT, SNEGSKA (reference sequence). This CDR3 is built from 14 residues. The CDR3 sequence: CSATLGGTFYEQYF. The CDR3 bases are TGCAGTGCTACCTTGGGCGGGACATTCTACGAGCAGTACTTC.

This chain connects TRBV6-1 to TRBJ2-1; 11 bases are shared with TRBD2. The CDR3 consists of 15 residues. Trimming removed 7 bases from V and 4 bases from J; junction bases left unmatched: 6. The germline V gene has CDR1 MNHNS and CDR2 SASEGT. The CDR3, as DNA: TGTGCCAGCACCAGTAGCGGGAGGGATTACAATGAGCAGTTCTTC. Its protein is CASTSSGRDYNEQFF.

This clonotype has ten or more counts. The chain recombines TRBV12-3 or TRBV12-4 with TRBJ2-3; 8 positions agree with TRBD2. The V and J ends lost 6 bases and 0 bases, in that order; junction bases with no gene match: 5. This CDR3 contains 15 residues. Written as DNA, the CDR3 is TGTGCCAGCAGAACGGGAGGGCCAAGCACAGATACGCAGTATTTT. It yields the protein CASRTGGPSTDTQYF.

This clonotype was observed many times. The chain couples TRBV20-1 to TRBJ2-1, with TRBD2 identical over 11 bases. V lost 0 bases and J lost 0; bases outside the gene matches: 10. The CDR3 loop spans 19 amino acids. Germline values: CDR1 DFQATT, CDR2 SNEGSKA (reference sequence). The CDR3 coding sequence is TGCAGTGCTAGAGATAGGGGGCCGACTAGCGGGAACTCCTACAATGAGCAGTTCTTC. The encoded protein is CSARDRGPTSGNSYNEQFF.

The V call is TRBV4-3, the J call TRBJ2-6, with TRBD1 as a possible D gene (5 bases). The length of the CDR3 is 15 residues. Germline V CDR1 and CDR2: LGHNA, YSLEER. Trimming removed 3 bases from V and 4 bases from J, with 10 bases in between. The CDR3 bases are TGCGCCAGCAGCCAGTCCAGGGTCGGGGCCAACGTCCTGACTTTC. Translated, it gives CASSQSRVGANVLTF.

This clonotype was recorded at least ten times. The gene calls are TRBV5-1 and TRBJ2-7, with D maybe TRBD1 (6 bases). CDR3 length equals 13 residues. Trimming shortened V by 4 bases and J by 2 bases, and 10 bases separated the two germline ends. The germline V gene encodes CDR1 SGHRS and CDR2 YFSETQ. The CDR3 nucleotides read TGCGCCAGCAGCCCTCGACAGGCCTACGAGCAGTACTTC. Its protein product is CASSPRQAYEQYF.

This clonotype appeared many times. This chain joins TRBV3-1 and TRBJ2-6; D gene ambiguous. The CDR3 length is 14 residues. Germline V gene lookup returns CDR1 LGHDT and CDR2 YNNKEL (reference sequence). V lost 2 bases, J lost 0 bases, and 2 bases lay in between. In DNA, the CDR3 is TGTGCCAGCAGCCAAAACTCTGGGGCCAACGTCCTGACTTTC. It codes for CASSQNSGANVLTF. Based on the CDR3 plus reference TRBV3-1 and TRBJ2-6, the full variable domain is DTAVSQTPKYLVTQMGNDKSIKCEQNLGHDTMYWYKQDSKKFLKIMFSYNNKELIINETVPNRFSPKSPDKAHLNLHINSLELGDSAVYFCASSQNSGANVLTFGAGSRLTVL.

Many counts were recorded for this clonotype. This chain links TRBV7-9 with TRBJ1-3; D gene unclear. The CDR3 contains 15 residues. Per the germline V gene, CDR1 is SEHNR and CDR2 is FQNEAQ (reference sequence). The ends were cut back, 1 base at V and 0 bases at J, with 7 bases in the middle. CDR3 bases: TGTGCCAGCAGCTTAGACGGAAGCTCTGGAAACACCATATATTTT. It encodes CASSLDGSSGNTIYF.

Only a few counts were recorded for this clonotype. The gene calls are TRBV28 and TRBJ1-5; D not certain. CDR1 is MDHEN, CDR2 SYDVKM, per germline. The V gene lost 3 bases and the J gene lost 3 bases, with 9 bases spanning the gap. The CDR3 totals 14 residues. The DNA of the CDR3 is TGTGCCAGCAGTTTCCCCAGGAACAATCAGCCCCAGCATTTT. Translation: CASSFPRNNQPQHF.

This clonotype has more than one count but fewer than ten. A single base separates this from a much larger clone, so it may be a read error. This chain uses TRBV20-1 with TRBJ2-4; possibly TRBD1 for D (6 bases). This CDR3 spans 13 amino acids. Germline V gene data show CDR1 as DFQATT and CDR2 as SNEGSKA (reference sequence). The CDR3 region is CSGQGSAKNMQYF. Written as DNA, the CDR3 is TGCAGCGGGCAGGGGTCAGCCAAAAACATGCAGTACTTC.

As concerns this clonotype: An end of the junction differs from the germline gene, which may be a read error. This chain connects TRBV18 to TRBJ2-7, with TRBD1 as a possible D gene (5 bases). There are 14 residues in the CDR3. Looked up from germline, CDR1 is KGHSH and CDR2 is LQKENI. CDR3 residues: CAGSPGQGGYEQYF. In DNA form, the CDR3 reads TGTGCCGGCTCACCAGGCCAGGGCGGCTACGAGCAGTACTTC.

This clonotype was recorded at least ten times. The CDR3 nucleotides read TGCGCCAGCCATCGGACAGGGGACCTCACAGATACGCAGTATTTT. Residues: CASHRTGDLTDTQYF. The V call is TRBV5-1, the J call TRBJ2-3, with TRBD1 matching 9 bases. Germline loops: CDR1 SGHRS, CDR2 YFSETQ. The V gene end was trimmed by 7 bases and the J gene end by 2 bases; junction bases not matched to a gene: 8. CDR3 length: 15 amino acids. The variable domain in full, completed from reference TRBV5-1 and TRBJ2-3, reads KAGVTQTPRYLIKTRGQQVTLSCSPISGHRSVSWYQQTPGQGLQFLFEYFSETQRNKGNFPGRFSGRQFSNSRSEMNVSTLELGDSALYLCASHRTGDLTDTQYFGPGTRLTVL.

V usage is TRBV11-2 and J usage is TRBJ2-5; 7 nucleotides agree with TRBD2. Germline-derived CDR1 and CDR2 are SGHAT and FQNNGV. The CDR3 sequence is 14 residues long. V was clipped by 3 bases and J by 1 base; unmatched bases: 2. Written as DNA, the CDR3 is TGTGCCAGCAGCTTTCGGGGGGTCCAAGAGACCCAGTACTTC. Its protein product is CASSFRGVQETQYF.

This clonotype was detected a few times. V gene TRBV3-1 combines with J gene TRBJ2-7; TRBD1 agrees at 7 bases. CDR3 length: 12 amino acids. Germline CDR1 and CDR2: LGHDT and YNNKEL (reference sequence). V lost 4 bases to trimming and J lost 6 bases; unmatched junction nucleotides: 3. CDR3 coding DNA: TGTGCCAGCAGCCCTAGACAGGGCGAGCAGTACTTC. Protein product: CASSPRQGEQYF.

This clonotype was detected many times. This chain connects TRBV20-1 to TRBJ2-3; 9 bases agree with TRBD2. With V trimmed by 7 bases and J by 2 bases, 7 bases remained unmatched. This CDR3 contains 14 residues. Germline CDR1 is DFQATT and CDR2 is SNEGSKA (reference sequence). CDR3 DNA: TGCAGTGTCACGACTAGCGGTAACACAGATACGCAGTATTTT. Translation: CSVTTSGNTDTQYF.

This clonotype was observed many times. The rearrangement links TRBV5-1 to TRBJ2-1, with D unclear. The V and J ends lost 5 bases and 7 bases respectively, with 7 bases between them. Germline CDR1 and CDR2: SGHRS and YFSETQ. This CDR3 comprises 11 residues. CDR3 sequence: CASSKWNEQFF. CDR3 nucleotide sequence: TGCGCCAGCAGTAAGTGGAATGAGCAGTTCTTC.

This clonotype is large in the sample. This chain uses TRBV29-1 with TRBJ2-7; D not resolved. The ends were cut back, 4 bases at V and 4 bases at J, with 8 bases in the middle. Germline CDR1 and CDR2: SQVTM and ANQGSEA. The CDR3 extends over 11 amino acids. The DNA for the CDR3 is TGCAGCGTTGGAGGCGAATACGAGCAGTACTTC. Translating it yields CSVGGEYEQYF.

There are a few counts of this clonotype. The chain joins TRBV12-3 or TRBV12-4 to TRBJ2-1; no clear D. V was cut by 4 bases and J by 0 bases, with 10 bases left in between. There are 15 residues in the CDR3. CDR3 sequence reads: CASSSSTRSYNEQFF. The CDR3 nucleotides read TGTGCCAGCAGTTCCTCCACTCGCTCCTACAATGAGCAGTTCTTC.

A few counts support this clonotype. For the CDR3, the DNA is TGTGCCAGCCTCGGACTAGCGGGGACCGGGGAGCTGTTTTTT. Its protein product is CASLGLAGTGELFF. The V gene is TRBV12-3 or TRBV12-4, the J gene TRBJ2-2; 12 nucleotides agree with TRBD2. The CDR3 contains 14 residues. The ends lost 8 bases at V and 5 bases at J; junction bases unmatched: 3.

This clonotype was seen repeatedly, ten times or more. The chain employs TRBV6-4 and TRBJ2-1; weak D call: TRBD2 (7 bases). The V end was cut by 0 bases, the J end by 5 bases, with 17 bases between. Germline loops: CDR1 MRHNA, CDR2 SNTAGT. This CDR3 contains 17 residues. The CDR3 DNA sequence: TGTGCCAGCAGTGACTCTGGCAAGCGCGGGGGCCACAATGAGCAGTTCTTC. This codes for CASSDSGKRGGHNEQFF.